What follows is one T cell receptor beta chain and its context. Its binding antigen is unknown. Base qualities are not at hand, and no much larger clone is one base apart. The library was generated by the immunoSEQ multiplex PCR assay. For the multiplex PCR, a mixture combining 60 forward primers for TCR Vbeta segments and 13 reverse primers for TCR Jbeta segments was used. Amplification of the CDR3 region of rearranged TCR beta genes was performed with a multiplex PCR assay on genomic DNA. Amplified TCR beta libraries were sequenced as 87-base-pair reads on the Illumina HiSeq System. As for the authors' bioinformatics: A later analysis tallied roughly 78 million unique TCR beta chains across the roughly 610 repertoires, and some 12 million of those chains were shared by two or more donors. Raw reads were error-corrected and collapsed into unique sequences with a nearest-neighbor algorithm that merged closely related sequences to remove PCR and sequencing errors. CDR3 sequences were aligned to IMGT reference sequences to assign V, D and J gene segments. For a sequence to be retained, a match of at least six nucleotides to both a V gene segment and a J gene segment was required. A rearrangement counted as productive if the CDR3 had no stop codons and remained in frame with V and J, and every other rearrangement counted as non-productive. CDR3 was defined according to IMGT convention as the region running from the second conserved V-encoded cysteine to the conserved J-encoded phenylalanine. The earlier analysis of roughly 590 of the donors excluded any sequence lacking an unambiguous match to a single V gene segment. In an earlier analysis of some 590 of the donors, a V segment was called functional when productive rearrangements were above 56.7%, and segregating when the standard deviation between donors exceeded 5%. A statistical classification framework was developed to diagnose cytomegalovirus status using the catalog of TCR beta chain sequences. In a later analysis, TCR nucleotide sequences were compared against IMGT/GENE-DB human TR gene sequences so that V and J genes could be assigned. A later analysis assigned CDR3 sequences and most-parsimonious VDJ recombination scenarios with the TCRdist pipeline. In a later analysis, each TCR beta chain was defined by its CDR3 amino acid sequence together with its V-gene family, and reads without a unique V-gene family were excluded. A later analysis removed 550 to 650 highly shared, low-generation-probability nucleotide sequences to deal with suspected cross-contamination and a sequencing artifact. In a later analysis, a clonal expansion index was calculated for each public chain from normalized within-repertoire ranks of inferred template counts. In a later analysis, generation probabilities were computed with a VDJ recombination model fitted to out-of-frame rearrangements, and the resulting probabilities were checked against IGoR. In a later analysis, hypergeometric tests were used to score TCR-TCR, TCR-HLA and TCR-CMV co-occurrence, with a repertoire-size bias correction applied to TCR pairs. False discovery rates were estimated in a later analysis by permuting HLA or CMV assignments 20 times. In a later analysis, co-occurring TCRs were grouped using DBSCAN, with TCRdist sequence similarity added in when clustering inside HLA-allele-positive subsets. For co-occurrence clustering, repertoires with fewer than 30,000 or more than 120,000 public chains were excluded, along with a handful of repertoires with anomalous nucleotide sharing. TCRdb holds this immuneACCESS table with in-frame rearrangements only. Some clones are missing; in checked studies, unresolved V genes explain under half, and the rest has no known cause. The V and J calls and clone size come from that table; D and trimming were worked out from the DNA. The sample table contains roughly 140,000 clones; only one count was recorded for approximately 80% of them. Of the sample, about 3.8% falls within the top ten clones.

CDR1 and CDR2 are read off the germline V gene (reference sequence) as SEHNR and FQNEAQ. From its cysteine to its phenylalanine, the CDR3 spans 14 amino acids. This entry keeps only the CDR3 DNA: 42 bases, framed from base 1. V is shortened by 2 bases, J by 8 bases, and the region joining them spans 10 bases. These data come from a study of cytomegalovirus exposure and HLA in healthy donors (dated 2017 in TCRdb). Some background on the complete study: According to an earlier analysis of a few hundred of the donors, about 179 million T cells yielded 95 million to 140 million unique TCR beta sequences and 250 to 350 Gb of sequence data. An early release covering roughly 580 HLA-typed donors comprised about 320 gigabases of sequencing data and around 80 million unique TCR sequences. Among the roughly 410 genotyped donors, about 83% belonged to the genetic ancestry cluster associated with self-reported Caucasian donors. The aim of the study was to test whether cataloging public T cell receptors could identify signatures of past pathogen exposure. The study profiled the T cell repertoires of approximately 700 subjects by immunosequencing and related them to cytomegalovirus serostatus. Along with the approximately 650-subject first cohort, a separate validation cohort of over a hundred different subjects was used. High-throughput TCR immunosequencing, statistical association of individual TCRs with disease status, and machine learning were combined to predict cytomegalovirus infection status. In a later analysis, previously published TCR beta repertoires from 666 donors were re-analyzed and high-resolution HLA genotyping was added so that TCR occurrence patterns could be studied. Rather than using new phenotypic data, the later analysis identified candidate immune exposures from TCR beta sequences and from how often those sequences occurred across donors. In an earlier analysis of a few hundred of the donors, high-throughput TCR beta sequencing was used to judge whether each TCR beta V gene segment behaved as functional or pseudogenic. Alongside the repertoire data, information on donor age, sex, ethnicity and CMV serostatus was compiled. In a later genetic analysis, genome-wide SNP genotypes for about 55% of the roughly 700 donors were used, and that subset was treated as a discovery cohort. Every discovery cohort repertoire had been produced on one sequencing platform. Class I and class II HLA loci were covered by the typing at four-digit resolution. The number of donors typed differed by locus, with 629-630 for A, B, C, DRB1 and DQB1, around 500 for DQA1, approximately 580 for DPA1, and roughly 450 for DPB1. Four to six DR-DQ haplotypes were handled as single units for association and clustering, since linkage in the cohort was strong. On average, around 240,000 unique TCR beta nucleotide sequences were sequenced per donor among 398 genotyped donors of the cohort, with about 19% of those sequences being non-productive. Beyond this particular receptor, the publication reports: Most TCR sequences were observed very rarely across donors, whereas some public TCRs were present in many individuals. A further reported finding was that TCR beta sequences accurately predicted the HLA-A and HLA-B alleles for most subjects in the first cohort. The sequencing pipeline was judged likely to have produced a cluster of highly shared sequence variants as a technical artifact. In a later genetic analysis, a missense DCLRE1C variant was associated with V-gene and J-gene trimming of TCR beta chains, and the association was replicated in an independent cohort. Cytomegalovirus status was reported to be diagnosed by the classifier with high specificity and sensitivity in both the original and validation cohorts. An earlier analysis of some 590 of the donors showed that most TCR beta V segments appeared in productive rearrangements either about 87% or about 30% of the time, which broadly matched IMGT annotations. Because counts were too low, roughly 18 rarely observed V segments, including chromosome 9 orphons, were left out of the earlier analysis of 500 to 650 of the donors. Sequencing depth was assumed to be roughly uniform across donors in the presence/absence analyses, though that assumption may not hold. Assigning TCR associations to individual alleles was difficult when HLA alleles, especially DR and DQ, strongly co-occurred. In a later analysis, TCR association rates were found to vary across HLA loci, with the most associated TCRs seen for DRB1 alleles and the fewest for HLA-C alleles. Specific HLA alleles were associated with 16,951 TCR beta sequences at a false discovery rate of 0.05 in a later analysis. In a later analysis, most CMV-associated TCR beta chains were found to appear HLA-restricted, with HLA associations seemingly driven largely by CMV exposure. Linkage disequilibrium might explain the correlated functional status among segregating V segments, but an unknown experimental factor could not be ruled out. A few of the identified cytomegalovirus-associated TCR beta chains were confirmed in vitro to be specific for cytomegalovirus antigens. Because some donors lacked HLA typing at each locus, the association tests relied only on the typed subset. Several of the top co-occurrence clusters appeared to be linked to parvovirus B19, influenza, CMV and Epstein-Barr virus, according to a later analysis. The 87-base-pair reads could not distinguish some IMGT-functional V segments, including TRBV6-2 and TRBV6-3, so those segments were excluded. It was suggested by the authors that the approach could potentially be generalized to other disease states and immunological phenotypes. Compared with equally common non-associated chains, HLA-associated TCR beta chains in a later analysis were more clonally expanded and had lower generation probabilities. For the cohort, immune exposure information was limited to CMV serostatus. This cohort had only TCR beta chains sequenced, and the lack of alpha or paired-chain data limited which features could be detected. The study listed 164 TCR beta chains as associated with cytomegalovirus. A later genetic analysis reported fewer N-insertions in productive TCRs among donors in an Asian-associated ancestry cluster than the roughly 620-donor mean.

The cohort was made up of approximately 700 healthy bone marrow donors. All cohort members were sampled while nominally healthy, although unrecorded immune exposures were likely present. The donor was CMV seronegative and was included in the group of 352 seronegative cohort members. Each donor provided a peripheral blood sample, and peripheral blood mononuclear cells were used for TCR beta sequencing. Genomic DNA extraction from the blood cell samples was performed with the Qiagen DNeasy Blood Extraction Kit. Sequencing input: PBMCs. This TCR derives from a man aged 18 to 29 in good health and CMV-seronegative. The chain is assembled from TRBV7-9 and TRBJ1-6; no confident D gene assignment can be made. The CDR3 region reads CASSLKDIYSPLHF. The bases read TGTGCCAGCAGCTTAAAAGACATTTATTCACCCCTCCACTTT.